This T cell receptor beta chain derives from a study of blood T cells in healthy people across ages. Turning to this clonotype: Its specificity is not known.

Donors were systemically healthy Caucasian individuals from Russia aged roughly 6 to 95 years. General study results and limits: Researchers report that TCR beta diversity correlated strongly with naive T cell percentage.

Next came a second PCR, run for about 7 to 12 cycles, which used a sample-barcoded 5' primer along with a J-beta primer mix. One entry per CDR3 protein results from TCRdb running MiXCR on the 5' RACE reads. The data show about 1.6 million distinct CDR3 sequences, about 32% seen once. The CDR3 length is 17 residues. The germline CDR1 and CDR2 sequences are MNHEY and SVGAGI. V gave up 0 bases and J gave up 3 bases, with 16 bases separating them. The origin of this receptor is a woman younger than 45 in good health. The chain is built from TRBV6-5 and TRBJ2-3, with D perhaps matching TRBD2 (6 bases). The sequenced sample consisted of blood. The CDR3 bases are TGTGCCAGCAGTTACTCGAGTTGGGGGACTGAGACAGATACGCAGTATTTT. This encodes CASSYSSWGTETDTQYF.